This T cell receptor (beta chain) was sequenced for a study of graft-versus-host responses after intestinal transplantation. At the level of the study: Each patient got anti-thymocyte globulin induction, then tacrolimus and steroids for three to four years. Findings and caveats of the study: GvH clones were identified in recipient marrow, with some first appearing in ileum or blood.

TCRdb's copy holds only in-frame clones and misses some; the assay was immunoSEQ multiplex PCR. This table has over 100,000 clones, just under 95% appearing once. On this clone: Its antigen remains unknown.

V was trimmed by 3 bases and J by 7 bases, leaving 13 bases between them. CDR1 and CDR2 from the germline V gene are KGHSH and LQKENI. This CDR3 is 14 amino acids long. The clonotype originates from a human donor who received an intestinal transplant. This chain connects TRBV18 to TRBJ2-1; D possibly corresponds to TRBD1 (7 bases). Sequences were derived from unstimulated CD4+ T cells sorted from spleen or lymph node cells, sampled before intestinal transplant. The CDR3 DNA reads TGTGCCAGCTCACCCGTACAGGGGAGGAATGAGCAGTTCTTC. It codes for CASSPVQGRNEQFF.